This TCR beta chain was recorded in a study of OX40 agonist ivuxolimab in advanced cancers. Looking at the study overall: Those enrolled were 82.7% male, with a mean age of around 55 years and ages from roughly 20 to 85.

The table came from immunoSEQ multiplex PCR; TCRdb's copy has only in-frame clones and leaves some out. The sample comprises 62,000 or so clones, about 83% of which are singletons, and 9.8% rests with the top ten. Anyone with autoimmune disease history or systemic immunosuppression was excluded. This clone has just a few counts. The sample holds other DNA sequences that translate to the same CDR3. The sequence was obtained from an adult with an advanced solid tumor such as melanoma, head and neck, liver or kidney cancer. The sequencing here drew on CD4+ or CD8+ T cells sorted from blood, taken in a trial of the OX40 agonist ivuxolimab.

This CDR3 reads CASRLAGGNTGELFF. In nucleotides, the CDR3 is TGCGCCAGCAGGCTGGCAGGCGGGAACACCGGGGAGCTGTTTTTT. This chain joins TRBV5-1 and TRBJ2-2; D not certain. V dropped 5 bases and J dropped 1 base, with 12 bases sitting between them. This CDR3 comprises 15 residues. From germline, CDR1 is SGHRS and CDR2 YFSETQ.